Given below is one T cell receptor (beta chain) in context. Antigen unknown. A single record per CDR3 protein comes from TCRdb applying MiXCR to the reads. The profile covers roughly 280,000 distinct CDR3 sequences, with about 20% appearing a single time and roughly a fifth taken by the ten largest. This specimen belongs to a study of T cell repertoires in cytomegalovirus infection. About the study: Peptides in the study included HLA-C-restricted and HLA-B-restricted CMV epitopes. The public TCR beta signatures pointed to both CMV infection and matching HLA type. Study conclusions and caveats: Ex vivo, HLA-C-restricted CMV-specific TCR beta clonotypes prevailed over the rest of the response. Carriers of CMV plus the relevant HLA were identified by cumulative public TCR beta family frequency.

Germline loops: CDR1 DFQATT, CDR2 SNEGSKA (reference sequence). The CDR3 length is 13 residues. The ends were cut back, 1 base at V and 2 bases at J, with 9 bases in the middle. Sequenced here: cultured PBMCs, sampled from culture after CMV antigen stimulation. This clonotype was obtained from a human donor in good health (CMV status not recorded). Some clones in this sample may be carry-over from other donors' samples. The V and J genes are TRBV20-1 and TRBJ2-7; the D is unclear. Here the CDR3 DNA reads TGCAGTGCTAGAGTAGGGTCGCCCTACGAGCAGTACTTC. Protein: CSARVGSPYEQYF.